This T cell receptor beta chain was captured in a study of T cell repertoires in cytomegalovirus infection. CDR1 is SGHTA, CDR2 FQGNSA, per germline. Deletions cut 1 base from V and 9 bases from J, with 10 bases between. The CDR3 runs 14 residues. Via MiXCR, TCRdb re-called the reads, giving one row per CDR3 protein. The data contain roughly 280,000 distinct CDR3 sequences, around 8.7% of them seen just once; the ten biggest clones take up around 15%. This chain links TRBV7-2 with TRBJ1-6; no reliable D call. The sequenced material came from PBMCs. This sequence originates from a human donor in good health (CMV status not recorded). Some clones in this sample may be carry-over from other donors' samples. The CDR3 sequence: CASSLGQFGSPLHF. The CDR3 bases are TGTGCCAGCAGCTTAGGGCAATTCGGTTCACCCCTCCACTTT.